This T cell receptor (beta chain) was sequenced for a study of identical twins. Study-level points and caveats: The more abundant beta clonotypes in cord blood had fewer insertions, and memory repertoires did not show this.

Unique molecular identifiers were present on the cDNA, and a universal primer site came from template switching. TCRdb re-analysed the 5' RACE reads in MiXCR, keeping a single row per CDR3 protein. In the table there are some 250,000 distinct CDR3 sequences, 5% to 7% of which are singletons. The CDR3 has 14 amino acids. Germline values: CDR1 GTSNPN, CDR2 SVGIG (reference sequence). V gave up 0 bases and J gave up 7 bases; unmatched junction bases: 8. This clonotype showed up just a few times. Its antigen is unidentified. Separately, the same data were catalogued under a study of T cells expressing NK-cell markers. Per that paper: The study found dominant NKG2C+ clonotypes at roughly 1.0-7.5% of CD8+ T cells in roughly six donors. Leadership of the CD3+CD56-NKG2C+ fraction also belonged to these clonotypes in a handful of donors.

The chain employs TRBV30 and TRBJ2-7; TRBD2 matches 8 bases. This receptor was obtained from a woman aged 18-30 years in good health. Sequenced: CD8+ T cells sorted from blood. This chain's CDR3 is CAWSVLGRAWEQYF. CDR3 DNA sequence: TGTGCCTGGAGTGTTCTCGGGAGGGCCTGGGAGCAGTACTTC.